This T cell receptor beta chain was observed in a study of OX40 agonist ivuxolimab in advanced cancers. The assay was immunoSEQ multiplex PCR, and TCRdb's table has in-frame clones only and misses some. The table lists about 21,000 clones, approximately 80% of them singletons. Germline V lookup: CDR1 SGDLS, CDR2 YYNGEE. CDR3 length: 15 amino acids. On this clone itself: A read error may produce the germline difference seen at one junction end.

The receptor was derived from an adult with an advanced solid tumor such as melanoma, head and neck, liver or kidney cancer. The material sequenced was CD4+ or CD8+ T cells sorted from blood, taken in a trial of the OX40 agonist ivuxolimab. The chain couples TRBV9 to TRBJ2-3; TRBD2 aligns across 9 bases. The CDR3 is CASSTAGTSRDTQYF. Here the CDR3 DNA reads TGTGCCAGCAGCACCGCCGGGACTAGCAGAGATACGCAGTATTTT.